The present T cell receptor beta chain was sequenced within a study of human T cells and chemical hapten exposure. Overall study results and limits: There was no change with DPC sensitization in TCRs above 1 in 1000 frequency. Compared with pre-sensitization or healthy control sets, expanded TCRs clustered more.

Remarks on this clonotype: Its antigen is undetermined.

As for time point: patch test 3, about 24 weeks after DPC sensitization. Treatment denoted: therapeutic diphenylcyclopropenone sensitization with weekly scalp DPC. RNA extraction used unfractionated whole blood as the source of total RNA. TCRdb used MiXCR to reprocess the RACE reads, holding one entry per CDR3 protein. The data hold roughly 40,000 distinct CDR3 sequences, with 12% observed a single time. The CDR3 length is 14 residues. CDR1 MDHEN and CDR2 SYDVKM come from the germline V gene. Trimming shortened V by 2 bases and J by 7 bases, and 9 bases separated the two germline ends. The TCR was taken from a woman between 40 and 50 years old with alopecia areata. Some clones in this sample may be carry-over from other donors' samples. The genes are TRBV28 and TRBJ1-6; D is perhaps TRBD1 (6 bases). This specimen consisted of whole blood, obtained in connection with sensitization to the hapten diphenylcyclopropenone (DPC). Here the CDR3 reads CASSLLRGNSPLHF. CDR3 nucleotides: TGTGCCAGCAGTTTACTCAGGGGCAATTCACCCCTCCACTTT. Full variable domain (rest looked up from reference TRBV28 and TRBJ1-6): DVKVTQSSRYLVKRTGEKVFLECVQDMDHENMFWYRQDPGLGLRLIYFSYDVKMKEKGDIPEGYSVSREKKERFSLILESASTNQTSMYLCASSLLRGNSPLHFGNGTRLTVT.